The rows below give T cell receptor beta chains drawn from one sample of a study of identical twins' blood T cells. In TCRdb, the 5' RACE reads were re-called with MiXCR into one record per CDR3 protein. The sample has a few hundred thousand distinct CDR3 sequences, roughly 31% seen once. Sample: PBMCs. All receptors come from a woman aged 18 to 50 in good health. CDR3s include the opening cysteine and the closing phenylalanine or tryptophan. Fields, in order: CDR3 protein, CDR3 DNA, clone size, J gene, D gene, V gene. A D gene is named only where the DNA matches it firmly. Size is stated for part of the rows, as once, few or many counts, or as a class when the clone is expanded.

CASGLNQGVGYTF TGTGCTAGTGGTTTGAACCAGGGTGTAGGCTACACCTTC few TRBJ1-2 . TRBV12-5
CSVLGVNDHEQLF TGCAGCGTACTAGGGGTGAACGACCATGAGCAGCTCTTC . TRBJ2-1 . TRBV29-1
CASSLAFYEQFF TGCGCCAGCAGCTTGGCGTTCTATGAGCAGTTCTTC . TRBJ2-1 . TRBV5-1
CASSYSTGAFF TGTGCCAGCAGCTATTCAACTGGAGCTTTCTTT . TRBJ1-1 . TRBV3-1
CASSIEAGYSGNTIYF TGTGCCAGCAGCATAGAAGCCGGATACTCTGGAAACACCATATATTTT . TRBJ1-3 . TRBV11-2
CASSTDRANYGYTF TGTGCCAGCAGCACGGACAGGGCTAACTATGGCTACACCTTC many TRBJ1-2 TRBD1 TRBV11-2
CASSYDGPGAVYGYTF TGTGCCAGCAGTTACGATGGTCCGGGCGCGGTCTATGGCTACACCTTC few TRBJ1-2 . TRBV6-5
CASSLVWLTKDYTF TGTGCCAGCAGCTTAGTATGGTTGACGAAGGACTACACCTTC few TRBJ1-2 . TRBV7-2
CASTPGNTYNEQFF TGTGCCAGCACCCCCGGGAATACCTACAATGAGCAGTTCTTC . TRBJ2-1 . TRBV9
CASRRGGTGTEAFF TGTGCCAGCAGGAGAGGGGGAACTGGCACTGAAGCTTTCTTT many TRBJ1-1 . TRBV12-3/TRBV12-4
CASSQGGGRMNTEAFF TGTGCCAGCAGCCAGGGGGGGGGCAGGATGAACACTGAAGCTTTCTTT . TRBJ1-1 TRBD1 TRBV11-2
CASSTDRGSTEAFF TGTGCCAGCAGCACGGACAGGGGGAGCACTGAAGCTTTCTTT . TRBJ1-1 TRBD1 TRBV7-9
CASSLAGYRVNYGYTF TGTGCCAGCAGCTTAGCAGGTTACAGGGTGAACTATGGCTACACCTTC . TRBJ1-2 . TRBV7-2
CASRLAQTTGTQYF TGTGCCAGCAGGCTAGCGCAGACCACAGGTACGCAGTATTTT . TRBJ2-3 . TRBV6-1
CSASRGQMWSEQFF TGCAGTGCTAGCAGGGGCCAAATGTGGAGTGAGCAGTTCTTC . TRBJ2-1 . TRBV20-1
CASSSGQGWNTEAFF TGCGCCAGCAGCTCCGGACAGGGTTGGAACACTGAAGCTTTCTTT . TRBJ1-1 TRBD1 TRBV5-1
CASGLVRQVMNTEAFF TGTGCTAGTGGTTTGGTAAGACAGGTCATGAACACTGAAGCTTTCTTT . TRBJ1-1 . TRBV12-5
CASSPARPHTQYF TGTGCCAGCAGTCCCGCTCGCCCCCATACGCAGTATTTT . TRBJ2-3 . TRBV6-5
CSVNPDRSEAFF TGCAGCGTTAACCCGGACAGATCTGAAGCTTTCTTT few TRBJ1-1 . TRBV29-1
CASTKGGQPTGELFF TGTGCCAGCACCAAAGGGGGGCAGCCCACCGGGGAGCTGTTTTTT . TRBJ2-2 . TRBV9
CASSLGWKSWENYGYTF TGTGCCAGCAGCTTGGGTTGGAAAAGCTGGGAAAACTATGGCTACACCTTC . TRBJ1-2 . TRBV5-6
CSARGGDPPQHF TGCAGTGCTAGAGGTGGGGATCCGCCCCAGCATTTT . TRBJ1-5 . TRBV20-1
CASSLNFDSPLHF TGTGCCAGCAGCTTGAATTTCGATTCACCCCTCCACTTT . TRBJ1-6 . TRBV7-3
CASSLGGLVMGTEAFF TGCGCCAGCAGCTTGGGGGGCCTGGTAATGGGGACTGAAGCTTTCTTT . TRBJ1-1 . TRBV5-1
CASSQPSKEAKNIQYF TGTGCCAGCAGCCAACCATCCAAAGAAGCCAAAAACATTCAGTACTTC . TRBJ2-4 . TRBV3-1
CASSVGLAGIHEQFF TGTGCCAGCAGCGTGGGACTAGCGGGGATCCATGAGCAGTTCTTC . TRBJ2-1 TRBD2 TRBV7-7
CASSHRGGGASYEQYF TGCGCCAGCAGTCACCGTGGCGGGGGAGCTTCCTACGAGCAGTACTTC once TRBJ2-7 TRBD2 TRBV5-1
CASSLGTESLAGHTDTQYF TGTGCCAGCAGCCTCGGGACAGAGTCACTAGCGGGGCACACAGATACGCAGTATTTT few TRBJ2-3 TRBD2 TRBV14
CAGQGLVGELFF TGTGCCGGACAGGGGTTAGTCGGGGAGCTGTTTTTT . TRBJ2-2 TRBD1 TRBV11-2
CAINAESSYEQYF TGTGCCATCAACGCAGAGAGCTCCTACGAGCAGTACTTC . TRBJ2-7 . TRBV10-3
CSVATSGSLKYF TGCAGCGTTGCTACTAGCGGGAGTCTAAAGTATTTT . TRBJ2-3 TRBD2 TRBV29-1
CAWSVSGRTEALF TGTGCCTGGAGTGTTTCGGGGCGCACTGAAGCTCTCTTT . TRBJ1-1 . TRBV30
CASSVESSYNSPLHF TGTGCCAGCAGTGTTGAAAGCTCCTATAATTCACCCCTCCACTTT . TRBJ1-6 . TRBV2
CASKQSLANEKLFF TGTGCCAGCAAACAGAGCTTGGCTAATGAAAAACTGTTTTTT . TRBJ1-4 . TRBV6-6
CSSSLTLAEAFF TGTTCCAGCAGTTTGACCTTGGCTGAAGCTTTCTTT . TRBJ1-1 . TRBV7-9
CASSYAASYNEQFF TGTGCCAGCAGCTACGCGGCCTCCTACAATGAGCAGTTCTTC few TRBJ2-1 . TRBV7-6
CASSYFRGGSSQPQHF TGTGCCAGCAGTTACTTTCGTGGAGGGTCGAGTCAGCCCCAGCATTTT . TRBJ1-5 . TRBV6-6
CASGLLVYNEQFF TGTGCTAGTGGTTTGCTAGTGTACAATGAGCAGTTCTTC few TRBJ2-1 . TRBV12-5
CASSLAGQYEQFF TGTGCTAGCAGCTTAGCGGGTCAGTATGAGCAGTTCTTC once TRBJ2-1 TRBD2 TRBV7-7
CASRLLDRAHGYTF TGCGCCAGCAGGTTGCTGGACAGGGCCCATGGCTACACCTTC . TRBJ1-2 TRBD1 TRBV5-1
CASSQEGRREAFF TGCGCCAGCAGCCAAGAAGGTCGGCGTGAAGCTTTCTTT many TRBJ1-1 . TRBV4-1
CASSWGTESNYGYTF TGTGCCAGCAGTTGGGGGACAGAATCTAACTATGGCTACACCTTC . TRBJ1-2 TRBD1 TRBV6-5
CASSLEGRLTNEKLFF TGTGCCAGCAGTTTAGAGGGACGGCTAACTAATGAAAAACTGTTTTTT many TRBJ1-4 . TRBV12-3/TRBV12-4
CASSPASGISGYTF TGTGCCAGCTCACCAGCGTCGGGGATAAGTGGCTACACCTTC many TRBJ1-2 . TRBV18
CASSFGSHEGYTF TGTGCCAGCAGTTTTGGCAGTCATGAAGGCTACACCTTC . TRBJ1-2 . TRBV27
CSARVPGMSTEAFF TGCAGTGCTAGAGTTCCGGGCATGAGCACTGAAGCTTTCTTT . TRBJ1-1 . TRBV20-1
CASSAGTAGNTIYF TGTGCCAGCAGCGCCGGGACGGCTGGAAACACCATATATTTT few TRBJ1-3 . TRBV9
CASSNQLAGSTDTQYF TGTGCCAGCAGCAACCAACTAGCGGGTAGCACAGATACGCAGTATTTT . TRBJ2-3 TRBD2 TRBV7-9
CASSFGLAEYYEQYF TGCGCCAGCAGCTTCGGTTTAGCGGAATACTACGAGCAGTACTTC . TRBJ2-7 . TRBV5-1
CASSYFDLGGGSDTQYF TGTGCCAGCAGTTACTTCGACTTAGGCGGGGGGTCAGATACGCAGTATTTT once TRBJ2-3 TRBD2 TRBV6-6
CSARDSIEAFF TGCAGTGCTAGGGACTCTATTGAAGCTTTCTTT . TRBJ1-1 . TRBV20-1
CSRISGVTDTQYF TGCAGTCGGATTAGCGGGGTCACAGATACGCAGTATTTT . TRBJ2-3 TRBD2 TRBV20-1
CASSGNSGTVTMNTEAFF TGTGCCAGCAGCGGTAACTCCGGGACGGTTACCATGAACACTGAAGCTTTCTTT few TRBJ1-1 . TRBV9
CARGYNSPLHF TGTGCCAGGGGATATAATTCACCCCTCCACTTT many TRBJ1-6 . TRBV19
CSSSLAAGNTIYF TGTTCCAGCAGTTTAGCCGCTGGAAACACCATATATTTT . TRBJ1-3 . TRBV12-3/TRBV12-4
CASSGLAPNEQYF TGCGCCAGCAGTGGACTAGCCCCTAACGAGCAGTACTTC few TRBJ2-7 TRBD2 TRBV5-1
CASGGTGGIYGYTF TGTGCCAGCGGTGGGACAGGAGGCATCTATGGCTACACCTTC . TRBJ1-2 TRBD1 TRBV6-1
CASRRDRIIPEAFF TGTGCCAGTAGAAGGGACAGAATTATCCCTGAAGCTTTCTTT few TRBJ1-1 TRBD1 TRBV19
CASSPGRTEAFF TGTGCCAGCAGCCCGGGGAGAACTGAAGCTTTCTTT few TRBJ1-1 . TRBV13
CASSSTATNERLFF TGTGCCAGCAGCTCGACAGCAACTAATGAAAGGCTGTTTTTT . TRBJ1-4 . TRBV5-8